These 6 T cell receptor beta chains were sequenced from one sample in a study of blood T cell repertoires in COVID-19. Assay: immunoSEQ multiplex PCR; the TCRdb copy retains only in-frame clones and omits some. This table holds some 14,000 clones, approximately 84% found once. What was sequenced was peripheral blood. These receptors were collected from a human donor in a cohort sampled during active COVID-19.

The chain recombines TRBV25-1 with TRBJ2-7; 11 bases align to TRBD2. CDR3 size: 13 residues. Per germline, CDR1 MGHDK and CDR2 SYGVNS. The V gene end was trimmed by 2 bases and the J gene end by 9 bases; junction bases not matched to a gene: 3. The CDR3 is CASSELAGGVQYF. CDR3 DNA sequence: TGTGCCAGCAGTGAACTAGCGGGAGGAGTGCAGTACTTC.

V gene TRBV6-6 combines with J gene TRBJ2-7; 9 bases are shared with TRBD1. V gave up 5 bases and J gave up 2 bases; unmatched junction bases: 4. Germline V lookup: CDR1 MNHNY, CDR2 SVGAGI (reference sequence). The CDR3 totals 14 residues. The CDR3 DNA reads TGTGCCAGCAGTGACCGGGACAGGGCCTACGAGCAGTACTTC. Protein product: CASSDRDRAYEQYF.

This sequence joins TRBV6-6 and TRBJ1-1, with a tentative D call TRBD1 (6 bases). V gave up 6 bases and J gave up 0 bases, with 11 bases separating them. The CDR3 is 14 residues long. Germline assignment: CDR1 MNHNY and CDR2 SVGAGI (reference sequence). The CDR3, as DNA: TGTGCCAGCAGATTCGGACAGCTGAACACTGAAGCTTTCTTT. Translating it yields CASRFGQLNTEAFF.

The CDR3 loop is CASSIRQASNTEAFF. CDR3 DNA sequence: TGTGCCAGCAGCATCCGACAGGCTTCGAACACTGAAGCTTTCTTT. The chain employs TRBV6-5 and TRBJ1-1; D is possibly TRBD1 (6 bases). V was cut by 6 bases and J by 1 base, with 15 bases left in between. This CDR3 is 15 amino acids long. The germline V gene has CDR1 MNHEY and CDR2 SVGAGI.

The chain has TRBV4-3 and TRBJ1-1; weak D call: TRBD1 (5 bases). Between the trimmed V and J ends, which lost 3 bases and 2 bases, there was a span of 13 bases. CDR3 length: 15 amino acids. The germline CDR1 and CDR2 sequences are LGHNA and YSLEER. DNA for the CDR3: TGCGCCAGCAGCCACTCAGGGTTTCCTAACACTGAAGCTTTCTTT. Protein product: CASSHSGFPNTEAFF.

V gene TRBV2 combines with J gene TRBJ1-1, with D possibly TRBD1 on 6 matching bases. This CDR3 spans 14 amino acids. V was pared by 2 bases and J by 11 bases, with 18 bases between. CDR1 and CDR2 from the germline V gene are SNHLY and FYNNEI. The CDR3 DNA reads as TGTGCCAGCAGTGAAAGTGGCCGGGGGGCGCAGGCTTTCTTT. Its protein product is CASSESGRGAQAFF. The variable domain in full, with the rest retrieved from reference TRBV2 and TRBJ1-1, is EPEVTQTPSHQVTQMGQEVILRCVPISNHLYFYWYRQILGQKVEFLVSFYNNEISEKSEIFDDQFSVERPDGSNFTLKIRSTKLEDSAMYFCASSESGRGAQAFFGQGTRLTVV.